The 2 T cell receptor beta chains presented below share a single source sample, sequenced in a study of cytomegalovirus exposure and HLA in healthy donors. PCR employed 60 Vbeta and 13 Jbeta primers. The protocol was immunoSEQ multiplex PCR, while the TCRdb copy is restricted to in-frame clones and leaves out a portion. The repertoire has around 150,000 clones, around 68% of them found once; the top ten carry less than 3.5%. Sequencing was carried out using PBMCs. The receptors derive from a woman aged 40-49 years in good health and CMV-seropositive.

The genes are TRBV23-1 and TRBJ1-2; D may be TRBD1 (6 bases). TRBV23-1 is flagged as an ORF with uncertain function. The CDR3 length is 16 residues. V was clipped by 0 bases and J by 7 bases, with 18 bases between them. Here the CDR3 reads CASSQSGRGSSGGYTF. DNA for the CDR3: TGCGCCAGCAGTCAATCTGGGAGGGGGAGTTCTGGTGGCTACACCTTC.

Notes on this clone: One end of the junction is discordant with germline, which a read error may explain. The V and J genes are TRBV7-9 and TRBJ1-2, with TRBD1 matching over 11 bases. From germline, CDR1 is SEHNR and CDR2 FQNEAQ (reference sequence). The CDR3 spans 14 residues. The CDR3 DNA reads as TGTTCCAGCAGCTTAACGGGACAGGGGGAAGGCTACACCTTC. It is translated as CSSSLTGQGEGYTF.